Given below is one T cell receptor (beta chain) in context. The CDR3 runs 11 residues. The ends were cut back, 7 bases at V and 2 bases at J, with 6 bases in the middle. Germline CDR1 reads MDHEN; CDR2 reads SYDVKM. The method was immunoSEQ multiplex PCR; TCRdb's version includes in-frame clones alone and lacks a portion of them. The repertoire has some 380,000 clones, about 96% of them found once; the top ten carry 0.32%. The data belong to a study of shared clonotypes between healthy human individuals. Turning to the study itself: There were three CD4 naive, three CD4 memory, two CD8 naive and one CD8 memory plates per donor.

CD8 memory merged CD45RO+ with CCR7-negative CD45RA+ TemRA cells. This receptor was obtained from a young man in good health. The specimen sequenced was memory CD8+ T cells sorted from blood. Subset described: CD45RO+ cells pooled with CCR7-negative TemRA cells. This chain uses TRBV28 with TRBJ2-7; D uncertain. CDR3 region: CASTTPYEQYF. In DNA form, the CDR3 reads TGTGCCAGCACCACACCCTACGAGCAGTACTTC.